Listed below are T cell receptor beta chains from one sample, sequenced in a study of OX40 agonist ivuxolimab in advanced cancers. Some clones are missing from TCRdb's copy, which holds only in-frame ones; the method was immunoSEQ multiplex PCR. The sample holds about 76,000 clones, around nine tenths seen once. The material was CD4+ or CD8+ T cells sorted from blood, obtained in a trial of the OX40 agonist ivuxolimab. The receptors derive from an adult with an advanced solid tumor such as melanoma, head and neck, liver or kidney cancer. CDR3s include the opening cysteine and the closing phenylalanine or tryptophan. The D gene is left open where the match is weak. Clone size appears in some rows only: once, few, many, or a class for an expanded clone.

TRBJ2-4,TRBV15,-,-,CATSRDHRDIQYF,TGTGCCACCAGCAGAGATCACAGGGACATTCAGTACTTC
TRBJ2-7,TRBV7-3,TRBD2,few,CASSLSGLAGGGNYEQYF,TGTGCCAGCAGCTTGTCCGGACTAGCGGGAGGGGGAAACTACGAGCAGTACTTC
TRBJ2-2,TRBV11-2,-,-,CASSLGESGELFF,TGTGCCAGCAGCTTAGGGGAGTCCGGGGAGCTGTTTTTT
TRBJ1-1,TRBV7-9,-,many,CASSFANTEAFF,TGTGCCAGCAGCTTTGCCAACACTGAAGCTTTCTTT
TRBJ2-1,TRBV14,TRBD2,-,CASSQEFSGRASYNEQFF,TGTGCCAGCAGCCAAGAATTTTCCGGGAGGGCGTCCTACAATGAGCAGTTCTTC
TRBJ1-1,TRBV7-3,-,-,CASSSQGNTEAFF,TGTGCCAGCAGCTCTCAGGGAAACACTGAAGCTTTCTTT
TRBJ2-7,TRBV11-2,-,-,CASSLRRTTSYEQYF,TGTGCCAGCAGCCTACGAAGGACTACCTCCTACGAGCAGTACTTC
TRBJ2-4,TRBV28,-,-,CASSLVKNIQYF,TGTGCCAGCTCGTTGGTCAAAAACATTCAGTACTTC
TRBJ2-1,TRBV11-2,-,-,CASSFLGNEQFF,TGTGCCAGCAGCTTTCTAGGGAATGAGCAGTTCTTC
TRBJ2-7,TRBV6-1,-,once,CASRATLRSEQYF,TGTGCCAGCAGGGCCACCCTACGGAGCGAGCAGTACTTC
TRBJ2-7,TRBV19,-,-,CASSRRGQLSDEQYF,TGTGCCAGTAGTCGGCGTGGGCAGCTTTCGGACGAGCAGTACTTC
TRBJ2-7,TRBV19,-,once,CASTDGNRGEQYF,TGTGCCAGTACCGACGGGAACCGGGGAGAGCAGTACTTC
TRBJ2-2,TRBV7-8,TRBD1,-,CASSSTGGNTGELFF,TGTGCCAGCAGCTCGACAGGGGGCAACACCGGGGAGCTGTTTTTT
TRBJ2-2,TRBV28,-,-,CASKSPGELFF,TGTGCCAGCAAAAGCCCCGGGGAGCTGTTTTTT
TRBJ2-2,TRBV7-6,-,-,CASSYDSGNTGELFF,TGTGCCAGCAGTTACGACTCGGGGAACACCGGGGAGCTGTTTTTT
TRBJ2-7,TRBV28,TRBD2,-,CASSLASGRAGTYEQYF,TGTGCCAGCAGTTTAGCTAGCGGGAGGGCCGGCACCTACGAGCAGTACTTC
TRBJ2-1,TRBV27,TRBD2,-,CASHTGAGNEQFF,TGTGCCAGCCATACCGGAGCGGGGAATGAGCAGTTCTTC
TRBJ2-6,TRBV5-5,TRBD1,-,CASSGTGGSGANVLTF,TGTGCCAGTTCCGGGACAGGGGGCTCTGGGGCCAACGTCCTGACTTTC
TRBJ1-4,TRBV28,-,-,CASSLAGDEKLFF,TGTGCCAGCAGTTTGGCAGGGGATGAAAAACTGTTTTTT
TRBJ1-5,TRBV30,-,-,CAWGTGRDQPQHF,TGTGCCTGGGGCACAGGGAGAGATCAGCCCCAGCATTTT
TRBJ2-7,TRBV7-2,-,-,CASSLLDSYEQYF,TGTGCCAGCAGCTTATTGGACAGCTACGAGCAGTACTTC
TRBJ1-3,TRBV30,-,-,CAWSVGSQHSGNTIYF,TGTGCCTGGAGTGTGGGCAGCCAACACTCTGGAAACACCATATATTTT
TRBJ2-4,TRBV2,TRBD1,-,CASSEYRGRDIQYF,TGTGCCAGCAGTGAATACAGGGGGAGAGACATTCAGTACTTC
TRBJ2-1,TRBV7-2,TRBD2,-,CASSLRLANNEQFF,TGTGCCAGCAGCTTACGACTAGCGAACAATGAGCAGTTCTTC
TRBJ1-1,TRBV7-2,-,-,CASSPLSYMNTEAFF,TGTGCCAGCAGCCCCCTGAGTTACATGAACACTGAAGCTTTCTTT
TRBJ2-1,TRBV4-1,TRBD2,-,CASSPPPSGAYNEQFF,TGCGCCAGCAGCCCCCCCCCAAGCGGGGCATACAATGAGCAGTTCTTC
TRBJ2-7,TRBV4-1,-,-,CASSQVVKRDRVYEQYF,TGCGCCAGCAGCCAAGTTGTTAAAAGGGATCGTGTCTACGAGCAGTACTTC
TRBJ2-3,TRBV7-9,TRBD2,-,CASSLGLAGVGSDTQYF,TGTGCCAGCAGCCTTGGACTAGCGGGAGTAGGGTCAGATACGCAGTATTTT
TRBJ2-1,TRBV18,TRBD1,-,CASSPRQGLSYNEQFF,TGTGCCAGCTCTCCACGACAGGGGCTTTCCTACAATGAGCAGTTCTTC
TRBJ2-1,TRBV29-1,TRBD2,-,CSVLGTSGGLSYNEQFF,TGCAGCGTTCTGGGGACTAGCGGGGGACTAAGCTACAATGAGCAGTTCTTC
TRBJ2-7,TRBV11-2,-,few,CASSLVVSPREQYF,TGTGCCAGCAGCTTAGTTGTCTCTCCGCGAGAGCAGTACTTC
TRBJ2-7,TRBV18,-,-,CASSPGPSSYEQYF,TGTGCCAGCTCACCGGGACCTAGTTCCTACGAGCAGTACTTC
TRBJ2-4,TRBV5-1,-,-,CASSLLSGTRGPYF,TGCGCCAGCAGCTTACTAAGTGGGACTAGGGGGCCGTACTTC
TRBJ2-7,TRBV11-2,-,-,CASSLRRLSYEQYF,TGTGCCAGCAGCTTGCGACGGCTTTCTTACGAGCAGTACTTC
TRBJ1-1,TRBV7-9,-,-,CASSLVVNTEAFF,TGTGCCAGCAGCTTAGTTGTGAACACTGAAGCTTTCTTT
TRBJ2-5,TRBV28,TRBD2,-,CASSLLSSGGQETQYF,TGTGCCAGCAGTTTATTGTCGAGCGGGGGCCAAGAGACCCAGTACTTC
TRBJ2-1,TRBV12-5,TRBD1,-,CASGLTGVSNEQFF,TGTGCTAGTGGGTTGACAGGGGTGAGCAATGAGCAGTTCTTC
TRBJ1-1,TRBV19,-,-,CASSRAPPGVTEAFF,TGTGCCAGTAGTAGAGCCCCTCCGGGAGTCACTGAAGCTTTCTTT
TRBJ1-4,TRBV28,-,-,CATRGKTNEKLFF,TGTGCTACCCGGGGGAAGACTAATGAAAAACTGTTTTTT
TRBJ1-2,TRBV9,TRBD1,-,CASSVGRTGVNGYTF,TGTGCCAGCAGCGTGGGAAGGACAGGGGTCAACGGCTACACCTTC
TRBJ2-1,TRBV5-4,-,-,CASSLGSYNEQFF,TGTGCCAGCAGCTTAGGCAGCTACAATGAGCAGTTCTTC
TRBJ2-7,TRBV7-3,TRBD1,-,CASKKGTGVYEQYF,TGTGCCAGCAAAAAGGGGACAGGGGTGTACGAGCAGTACTTC
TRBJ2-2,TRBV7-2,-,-,CASSLALSRATGELFF,TGTGCCAGCAGCTTAGCGCTAAGCAGGGCCACCGGGGAGCTGTTTTTT
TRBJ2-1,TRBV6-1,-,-,CASRNGRSYNEQFF,TGTGCCAGCAGAAATGGACGCTCCTACAATGAGCAGTTCTTC
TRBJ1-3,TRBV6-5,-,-,CASRGVSGNTIYF,TGTGCCAGCAGGGGGGTCTCTGGAAACACCATATATTTT
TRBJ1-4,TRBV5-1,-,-,CASSLEPVPNEKLFF,TGCGCCAGCAGCTTGGAGCCTGTACCTAATGAAAAACTGTTTTTT
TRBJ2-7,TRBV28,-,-,CASQQGGGLGYEQYF,TGTGCCAGCCAACAAGGCGGAGGTCTCGGATACGAGCAGTACTTC
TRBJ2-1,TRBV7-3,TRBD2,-,CASSLWAGGGHEQFF,TGTGCCAGCAGCTTATGGGCGGGAGGCGGCCATGAGCAGTTCTTC
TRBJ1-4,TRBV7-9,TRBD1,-,CASSTATGLANEKLFF,TGTGCCAGCAGCACCGCGACAGGGCTCGCTAATGAAAAACTGTTTTTT
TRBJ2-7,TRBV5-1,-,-,CASSLAVDGGNYEQYF,TGCGCCAGCAGCTTGGCCGTTGATGGCGGGAACTACGAGCAGTACTTC
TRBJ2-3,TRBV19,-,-,CASSMARRDTDTQYF,TGTGCCAGTAGTATGGCTCGCAGAGACACAGATACGCAGTATTTT
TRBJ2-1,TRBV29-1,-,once,CSVTASYNEQFF,TGCAGCGTGACGGCTAGCTACAATGAGCAGTTCTTC
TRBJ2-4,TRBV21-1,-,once,CASSKSPGQKNIQYF,TGTGCCAGCAGCAAATCTCCGGGACAGAAAAACATTCAGTACTTC
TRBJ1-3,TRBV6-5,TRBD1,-,CASSTDRGSGNTIYF,TGTGCCAGCAGCACGGACAGGGGGAGTGGAAACACCATATATTTT